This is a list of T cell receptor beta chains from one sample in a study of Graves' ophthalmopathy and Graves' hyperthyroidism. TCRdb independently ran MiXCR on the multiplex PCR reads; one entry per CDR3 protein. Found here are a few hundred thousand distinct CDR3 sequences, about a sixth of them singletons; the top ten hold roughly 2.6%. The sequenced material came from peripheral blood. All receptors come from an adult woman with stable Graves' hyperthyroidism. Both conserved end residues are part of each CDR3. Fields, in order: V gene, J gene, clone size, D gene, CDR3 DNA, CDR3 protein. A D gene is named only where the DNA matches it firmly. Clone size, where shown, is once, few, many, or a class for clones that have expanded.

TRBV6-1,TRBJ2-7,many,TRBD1,TGTGCCAGCAGTCCTACAGGGGGTCTAGCCTACGAGCAGTACTTC,CASSPTGGLAYEQYF
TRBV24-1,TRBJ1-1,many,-,TGTGCCACCAGTGGGTTCGGGAGCACTGAAGCTTTCTTT,CATSGFGSTEAFF
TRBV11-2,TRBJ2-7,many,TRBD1,TGTGCCAGCAGCCCCCAGACAACAGGGGATTGGGAGCAGTACTTC,CASSPQTTGDWEQYF
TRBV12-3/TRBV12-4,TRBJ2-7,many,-,TGTGCCAGCACTGCTGGGGGTAATCTCTACGAGCAGTACTTC,CASTAGGNLYEQYF
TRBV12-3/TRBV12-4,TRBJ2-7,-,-,TGTGCCAGCAGTTTCGACGTGAGGGGCGAGCAGTACTTC,CASSFDVRGEQYF
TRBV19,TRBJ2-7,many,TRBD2,TGTGCCAGTAGCCTTAACCGCGGGAGTCAGCACGAGCAGTACTTC,CASSLNRGSQHEQYF
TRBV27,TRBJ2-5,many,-,TGTGCCAGCAGTGTGATAAGGGTTTTCGAGACCCAGTACTTC,CASSVIRVFETQYF
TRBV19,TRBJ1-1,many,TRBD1,TGTGCCAGTAGTAAGGGACAGGGGTCCATGAACACTGAAGCTTTCTTT,CASSKGQGSMNTEAFF
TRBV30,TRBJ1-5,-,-,TGTGCCTGGAGGCGCGATAGCAATCAGCCCCAGCATTTT,CAWRRDSNQPQHF
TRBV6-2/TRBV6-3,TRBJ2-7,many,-,TGTGCCAGCAGTTACTCGAAAGGGGCCCGGAGCTACGAGCAGTACTTC,CASSYSKGARSYEQYF
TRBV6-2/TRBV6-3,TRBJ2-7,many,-,TGTGCCAGCAGACACTTCGAGCAGTACTTC,CASRHFEQYF
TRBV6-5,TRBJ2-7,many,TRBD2,TGTGCCAGCAGTTACTCGGGGACTAGCGGGGCACACTACGAGCAGTACTTC,CASSYSGTSGAHYEQYF
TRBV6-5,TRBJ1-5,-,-,TGTGCCAGCAGTTACAGCACATGGCAGCCCCAGCATTTT,CASSYSTWQPQHF
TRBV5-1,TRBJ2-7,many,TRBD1,TGCGCCAGCAGCCCGGACAGGCCCTACGAGCAGTACTTC,CASSPDRPYEQYF
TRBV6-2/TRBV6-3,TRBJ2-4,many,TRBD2,TGTGCCAGCAGTTACTCGAACGGACTAGCGGGGGAAAACATTAAGTACTTC,CASSYSNGLAGENIKYF
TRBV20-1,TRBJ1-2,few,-,TGCAGTGCTAGAGGTCGGGCGGAATCCGATGGCTACACCTTC,CSARGRAESDGYTF
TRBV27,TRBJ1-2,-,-,TGTGCCAGCCCCCACTCCGCTAACTATGGCTACACCTTC,CASPHSANYGYTF
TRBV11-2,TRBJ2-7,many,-,TGTGCCAGCAGCCCCGGGGTCTCCGCGAGTGGGCGGGAGTACTTC,CASSPGVSASGREYF
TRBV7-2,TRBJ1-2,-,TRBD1,TGTGCCAGCAGCTTCCGGGACAGAAGACATGGCTACACCTTC,CASSFRDRRHGYTF
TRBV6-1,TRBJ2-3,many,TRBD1,TGTGCCAGCAAGTCAGGGGGAAATACGCAGTATTTT,CASKSGGNTQYF
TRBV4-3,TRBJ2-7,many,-,TGCGCCAGCAGCCCTCGTGAGGGAAACTACGAGCAGTACTTC,CASSPREGNYEQYF
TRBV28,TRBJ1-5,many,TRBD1,TGTGCCAGCAGTTTCAGGGGGAAGGGCAATCAGCCCCAGCATTTT,CASSFRGKGNQPQHF
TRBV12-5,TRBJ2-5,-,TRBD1,TGTGCTAGTGTACCGGACAGGGGGCCGGTAGAGACCCAGTACTTC,CASVPDRGPVETQYF
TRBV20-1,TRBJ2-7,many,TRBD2,TGCAGTGCTCAATTGCCCGCCGGGACTAGCGGGATTTACGAGCAGTACTTC,CSAQLPAGTSGIYEQYF
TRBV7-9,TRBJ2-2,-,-,TGTGCCAGCAGCTTAATAGGGGCTCACACCGGGGAGCTGTTTTTT,CASSLIGAHTGELFF
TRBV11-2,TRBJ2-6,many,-,TGTGCCAGCAGCTTGTTACGGGGGACTGGGGCCAACGTCCTGACTTTC,CASSLLRGTGANVLTF
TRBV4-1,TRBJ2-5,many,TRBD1,TGCGCCAGCAGCCACCTCGAGGGGCAGGGGGAAGAGACCCAGTACTTC,CASSHLEGQGEETQYF
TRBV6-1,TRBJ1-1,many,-,TGTGCCAGCAGCGGACAGCGTGAAGCTTTCTTT,CASSGQREAFF
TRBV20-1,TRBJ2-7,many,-,TGCAGTGCTAGAGATTTTGCAGGGCCCTACGAGCAGTACTTC,CSARDFAGPYEQYF
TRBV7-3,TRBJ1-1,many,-,TGTGCCAGCAGCTTCCGAGGTGGCAAAGCTTTCTTT,CASSFRGGKAFF